The clone carrying this T cell receptor beta chain showed up just a few times. The antigen is not known. TCRdb independently ran MiXCR on the reads; one entry per CDR3 protein. The table records approximately 120,000 distinct CDR3 sequences, around 32% of them present only once. This specimen comes from a study of T cell repertoires in cytomegalovirus infection. About the research overall: Recently described HLA-C-restricted plus well-studied HLA-B-restricted CMV epitopes were used. Study outcomes and limitations: Dominating the ex vivo response were HLA-C-restricted CMV-specific TCR beta clonotypes. Using cumulative public TCR beta family frequency, the authors identified those who carried CMV together with the relevant HLA.

Germline V gene lookup returns CDR1 LNHDA and CDR2 SQIVND (reference sequence). The CDR3 is 16 residues long. With V trimmed by 3 bases and J by 2 bases, 4 bases remained unmatched. Here the sequenced sample was CD8+ T cells from cultured PBMCs, taken from culture after CMV antigen stimulation. This clonotype was obtained from a human donor in good health (CMV status not recorded). Some clones in this sample may be carry-over from other donors' samples. V usage is TRBV19 and J usage is TRBJ2-1, with 10 bases that match TRBD2. This CDR3 is CASSIPSGRAYNEQFF. DNA for the CDR3: TGTGCCAGTAGTATTCCTAGCGGGAGAGCCTACAATGAGCAGTTCTTC.